Below, one T cell receptor beta chain is given with its context. Its target is not known. CDR3 length: 15 amino acids. V was shortened by 6 bases and J by 8 bases, with 17 bases between the two germline ends. Germline V gene lookup returns CDR1 SGHDN and CDR2 FVKESK. These data are taken from a study of cytomegalovirus exposure and HLA in healthy donors. In the study overall: Unique TCRs from HLA-typed donors, approximately 80 million of them, were held in an early data release. Notes on the study in general: The likely origin of a cluster of highly shared sequence variants was a sequencing artifact. The number of N-insertions in an Asian-associated ancestry cluster was reportedly below the approximately 680-donor mean in a later analysis. The study put some 160 TCR beta chains on its list as cytomegalovirus-associated.

PCR primers comprised 60 Vbeta and 13 Jbeta primers. Profiled with immunoSEQ multiplex PCR; TCRdb holds only in-frame clones, not every one. This sample's clone table lists some 200,000 clones. The chain has TRBV14 and TRBJ1-6, with D maybe TRBD1 (6 bases). This TCR came from a boy aged 5-17 years in good health and CMV-seronegative. Specimen: PBMCs. CDR3 protein: CASSRLGQLDSPLHF. As DNA, the CDR3 is TGTGCCAGCAGTCGACTCGGACAGCTCGATTCACCCCTCCACTTT.